These 9 T cell receptor beta chains were sequenced from one sample in a study of blood T cell repertoires in COVID-19. Clones were sequenced by immunoSEQ multiplex PCR, and TCRdb holds only the in-frame ones, with some missing. Among 150,000 to 200,000 clones, roughly 82% were seen once, and the ten largest hold approximately 7.8%. Input material: peripheral blood. The receptors derive from a woman aged 55-75 years with COVID-19, enrolled during active disease.

This chain joins TRBV27 and TRBJ1-1; the match to TRBD1 covers 9 bases. This CDR3 spans 13 amino acids. CDR1 and CDR2 (germline): MNHEY, SMNVEV (reference sequence). The junction had 6 bases not matched to a gene; V was cut back by 2 bases and J by 11 bases. The CDR3 nucleotides read TGTGCCAGCAGTTTAACAGGGGGCACCCGCGCTTTCTTT. This translates into CASSLTGGTRAFF.

The J gene is TRBJ2-2, the V gene TRBV5-5; possible D gene TRBD1, 6 bases. The germline V gene encodes CDR1 SGHKS and CDR2 YYEKEE (reference sequence). V gave up 2 bases and J gave up 2 bases, with 10 bases separating them. The length of the CDR3 is 15 residues. This CDR3 is CASSLEGVNTGELFF. CDR3 nucleotide sequence: TGTGCCAGCAGCTTAGAGGGGGTAAACACCGGGGAGCTGTTTTTT.

The chain couples TRBV4-3 to TRBJ1-2; possible D gene TRBD1, 5 bases. The CDR3 totals 20 residues. CDR1 is LGHNA and CDR2 is YSLEER in the germline V gene. The V end lost 0 bases, the J end lost 0 bases, and 23 bases lay between the germline ends. CDR3 sequence: CASSQDYQGAGRTTNYGYTF. CDR3 DNA: TGCGCCAGCAGCCAAGATTATCAAGGGGCCGGGAGAACAACTAACTATGGCTACACCTTC.

The chain recombines TRBV6-6 with TRBJ2-7, with TRBD1 identical over 8 bases. Germline V gene sequence: CDR1 MNHNY, CDR2 SVGAGI (reference sequence). The CDR3 is 15 residues long. Trimming at V came to 6 bases and at J to 2 bases, leaving 9 bases not matched to a gene. CDR3: CASRATGVNPYEQYF. In DNA form, the CDR3 reads TGTGCCAGCAGAGCGACAGGGGTTAACCCCTACGAGCAGTACTTC.

J is TRBJ2-7 and V is TRBV6-2 or TRBV6-3; D might be TRBD1 (5 bases). Germline V gene data show CDR1 as MNHEY and CDR2 as SVGEGT. The germline V and J ends were trimmed by 4 bases and 3 bases, with 13 bases remaining between them. The CDR3 has 14 amino acids. The CDR3 DNA follows: TGTGCCAGCAGTTCTGGACACCTTTTCTACGAGCAGTACTTC. Its translation: CASSSGHLFYEQYF.

The chain uses TRBV12-3 or TRBV12-4 and TRBJ2-7; no definite D call. With 1 base removed from V and 2 bases from J, the gap between germline ends came to 6 bases. The CDR3 consists of 13 residues. The CDR3 reads CASSLGAPYEQYF. In DNA, the CDR3 is TGTGCCAGCAGTTTAGGGGCCCCCTACGAGCAGTACTTC.

The rearrangement links TRBV5-1 to TRBJ1-1; a weak D match, TRBD1 (6 bases). Per the germline V gene, CDR1 is SGHRS and CDR2 is YFSETQ. V lost 6 bases and J 7 bases, leaving 22 bases between the germline ends. The CDR3 totals 15 residues. CDR3: CASNQLQAQDSEAFF. CDR3 DNA: TGCGCCAGCAACCAACTTCAGGCCCAGGACAGTGAAGCTTTCTTT. Based on the CDR3 plus reference TRBV5-1 and TRBJ1-1, the full variable domain is KAGVTQTPRYLIKTRGQQVTLSCSPISGHRSVSWYQQTPGQGLQFLFEYFSETQRNKGNFPGRFSGRQFSNSRSEMNVSTLELGDSALYLCASNQLQAQDSEAFFGQGTRLTVV.

This clone is a singleton in its sample. The chain couples TRBV9 to TRBJ1-1; 7 bases map to TRBD1. Trimming removed 1 base from V and 3 bases from J; junction bases left unmatched: 3. Germline loops: CDR1 SGDLS, CDR2 YYNGEE. The CDR3 contains 14 residues. The chain's CDR3 is CASSVFDRDTEAFF. The CDR3 nucleotides read TGTGCCAGCAGCGTATTTGACAGGGACACTGAAGCTTTCTTT.

This chain links TRBV3-1 (or the pseudogene TRBV3-2) with TRBJ1-2; D remains unclear. Germline loops: CDR1 LGHDT, CDR2 YNNKEL (reference sequence). V was cut by 1 base and J by 11 bases, with 11 bases left in between. This CDR3 is 12 amino acids long. CDR3 coding DNA: TGTGCCAGCAGCCAAGGCGGAGGGAGGTACACCTTC. It yields the protein CASSQGGGRYTF.